This is a list of T cell receptor beta chains from one sample in a study of blood T cell repertoires in COVID-19. Clones were read by immunoSEQ multiplex PCR, and TCRdb kept only the in-frame ones, dropping some. The sample lists approximately 130,000 clones; more than 70% were seen once. Sequencing input: peripheral blood. Receptors were obtained from a human donor in a cohort sampled during active COVID-19. The conserved cysteine and the conserved F or W are not part of the CDR3 here.

V: TRBV30
J: TRBJ2-7
CDR3: AWSPVGRGSYEQY

V: TRBV7-9
J: TRBJ2-1
CDR3: ASIGTSGSSYNEQF

V: TRBV9
J: TRBJ2-7
CDR3: ASSAWTGEGEQY

V: TRBV7-6
J: TRBJ2-7
CDR3: ASSLGGGGVDEQY

V: TRBV12-3/TRBV12-4
J: TRBJ2-3
CDR3: ASGLGLDTQY

V: TRBV6-2/TRBV6-3
J: TRBJ2-1
CDR3: ASTPGLAGPQF

V: TRBV6-5
J: TRBJ1-1
CDR3: ASRLLGQMNTEAF

V: TRBV7-2
J: TRBJ2-1
CDR3: ASSSRLAGGDDEQF

V: TRBV15
J: TRBJ1-2
CDR3: ATFARGGDIGYGYT

V: TRBV19
J: TRBJ1-2
CDR3: ASSIEGRAGGYT

V: TRBV5-1
J: TRBJ2-2
CDR3: ASSLTFGANTGELF

V: TRBV11-3
J: TRBJ2-1
CDR3: ASSLGLSYNEQF

V: TRBV5-1
J: TRBJ1-1
CDR3: ASSPDRVNTEAF

V: TRBV27
J: TRBJ1-2
CDR3: ASSSYQGTGYT

V: TRBV6-6
J: TRBJ2-2
CDR3: ASSRPGQGNTGELF

V: TRBV11-2
J: TRBJ2-1
CDR3: ASSPRAGGLEQF

V: TRBV7-2
J: TRBJ2-3
CDR3: ASSFGGGAGTDTQY

V: TRBV2
J: TRBJ1-5
CDR3: ASTEQGAGEPQH

V: TRBV6-5
J: TRBJ1-5
CDR3: ASNHGGRQPQH

V: TRBV3-1/TRBV3-2
J: TRBJ1-1
CDR3: ASSVNLQGSTEAF

V: TRBV7-9
J: TRBJ1-1
CDR3: ASRADIRPPEAF

V: TRBV9
J: TRBJ2-3
CDR3: ASSVGTDTDTQY

V: TRBV25-1
J: TRBJ2-5
CDR3: ASSEFRGGREKTQY

V: TRBV24-1
J: TRBJ1-2
CDR3: ATSESGGSGGYT

V: TRBV30
J: TRBJ1-1
CDR3: AWSLSRGSLNTEAF

V: TRBV7-2
J: TRBJ1-3
CDR3: ASSFGGRGSSGNTIY

V: TRBV6-5
J: TRBJ1-2
CDR3: ASSLTGVGYGYT

V: TRBV6-2/TRBV6-3
J: TRBJ1-5
CDR3: ASSQGGNQPQH

V: TRBV30
J: TRBJ1-2
CDR3: AWTVLGQGTYGYT

V: TRBV30
J: TRBJ1-2
CDR3: GLGTPNYGYT

V: TRBV28
J: TRBJ1-1
CDR3: ASMRSSGGGMSTEAF

V: TRBV27
J: TRBJ1-5
CDR3: ASRGGVQQPQH

V: TRBV6-1
J: TRBJ1-2
CDR3: ASSEAGQYGYT

V: TRBV28
J: TRBJ2-3
CDR3: ASSPWGGGTDTQY

V: TRBV20-1
J: TRBJ2-1
CDR3: SASGLAGGPGQF

V: TRBV27
J: TRBJ1-5
CDR3: ASSPSATPRPQH

V: TRBV19
J: TRBJ2-1
CDR3: ASTKPGTSGGNEQF

V: TRBV19
J: TRBJ2-3
CDR3: ASSPSAPGEGDTQY

V: TRBV19
J: TRBJ2-5
CDR3: ASSIGGGVPEETQY

V: TRBV5-1
J: TRBJ2-7
CDR3: ASSLVWGREQY

V: TRBV18
J: TRBJ2-5
CDR3: ASSPNLQETQY

V: TRBV7-9
J: TRBJ1-2
CDR3: ASSLGQVDYGYT

V: TRBV30
J: TRBJ1-3
CDR3: AWSAIQTYTIY

V: TRBV7-8
J: TRBJ1-5
CDR3: ASSLTDRYQPQH

V: TRBV5-1
J: TRBJ1-2
CDR3: ASSLGDKSNDGYT

V: TRBV10-3
J: TRBJ2-1
CDR3: ASDSGLAGGSSYNEQF

V: TRBV20-1
J: TRBJ2-3
CDR3: SASLLSRGGLDETQY

V: TRBV5-1
J: TRBJ2-3
CDR3: ASSAGRTGTRGTDTQY

V: TRBV9
J: TRBJ2-5
CDR3: ASSKLAGGPETQY

V: TRBV7-2
J: TRBJ2-5
CDR3: ASSLAPGRETQY

V: TRBV7-6
J: TRBJ1-1
CDR3: ASSLHRESTEAF

V: TRBV13
J: TRBJ2-2
CDR3: ASSPRTGKTGELF

V: TRBV27
J: TRBJ2-2
CDR3: ASSFLTGELF

V: TRBV5-1
J: TRBJ2-1
CDR3: ASSGGSGSYNEQF

V: TRBV6-6
J: TRBJ1-2
CDR3: ASSQGQSYGYT

V: TRBV7-2
J: TRBJ1-6
CDR3: ASSPQLGKQANNSPLH

V: TRBV21-1
J: TRBJ2-2
CDR3: ASSTTTSGRANTGELF

V: TRBV4-3
J: TRBJ1-2
CDR3: ASSQESGEYYGYT

V: TRBV12-5
J: TRBJ1-1
CDR3: ASGPSEAF

V: TRBV9
J: TRBJ1-3
CDR3: ASSRQGGSGNTIY